This TCR beta chain was documented in a study of breast tumors, draining lymph nodes, adjacent tissues (dated by TCRdb to 2016 to 2017). At the level of the whole study: Breast cancer patients provided tumor, adjacent nontumor tissue and axillary lymph nodes, and the study compared the TCR beta repertoires across these three sources. The study aimed to assess the relationships and possible T-cell exchange between tumor, surrounding tissue and draining lymph node repertoires in human breast cancer.

Sequencing was performed on an Illumina HiSeq 2000. Multiplex PCR amplification was used to build the TCR beta chain libraries. The amplified TCR beta chain products were analyzed by high-throughput sequencing. The public reads were run again by TCRdb, first through fastp at Q25 and then through MiXCR, and only productive beta chains were kept. Duplicate CDR3 protein sequences are folded into a single record with the most common DNA and genes. The sample table shows tens of thousands of distinct CDR3 sequences, and less than 65% are seen once. Together, the top ten hold 18% of the sample. For CDR1 and CDR2, the germline V gene lists MGHRA and YSYEKL. The CDR3 spans 19 residues, from the cysteine through the phenylalanine. The kept DNA is CDR3 alone, 57 bases in frame from the first base. Clipping removes 1 base from V and 2 bases from J, with 7 as the unmatched junction base count. For this clonotype: No cognate antigen has been identified for it. No clone much larger than this one lies a single base away; base qualities are absent.

The research as a whole found: Tumor T-cell repertoires showed less diversity than lymph node repertoires and more diversity than nontumor tissue repertoires, and tumor T-cell repertoires showed preferential V and J gene usage. A scenario in which most tumor T cells derive from the lymph node and then expand within tumor tissue was judged to be consistent with the data. In luminal-like breast cancer, tumor and nontumor tissue repertoires resembled each other significantly more than in basal-like breast cancer. The conclusion that tumor T cells originate in lymph nodes was presented as consistent with a hypothesis rather than as directly demonstrated.

Recombination joined TRBV4-1 with TRBJ2-3, with 15 central nucleotides matching TRBD2. Material for sequencing was breast tumor tissue. This TCR came from a female donor with breast cancer. Some clones in this sample may be carry-over from other donors' samples. The CDR3 reads as follows: CASSQVRGLAGGLTDTQYF. The base sequence is TGCGCCAGCAGCCAAGTAAGGGGACTAGCGGGGGGACTCACAGATACGCAGTATTTT.